The clone carrying this T cell receptor beta chain was seen once. Its antigen remains unidentified. The CDR3 is made up of 14 amino acids. After removal of 2 bases from V and 4 bases from J, the junction contained 5 bases not matched to a gene. Germline CDR1 SNHLY, CDR2 FYNNEI. Incorporated into the TCR beta cDNA libraries were unique molecular identifiers, which served to reduce PCR and sequencing biases. TCRdb ran MiXCR on the PCR reads and lists one entry per CDR3 protein. There are 750,000 to 950,000 distinct CDR3 sequences in the sample; under 70% occur only once, and 4% to 5.5% lies in the top ten. The record originates from a study of post-analysis software for immune sequencing data. General observations from the study: In patients, TRBV5-6, TRBV5-1 and TRBV20-1 belonged to roughly five TRBV segments found more frequently than in controls.

The source is a girl aged 10 to 17 with multiple sclerosis. Source material: blood. The chain couples TRBV2 to TRBJ2-7, with TRBD1 identical over 7 bases. The CDR3 coding sequence is TGTGCCAGCAGTGAACAGGGGGACCTATACGAGCAGTACTTC. Its protein product is CASSEQGDLYEQYF.